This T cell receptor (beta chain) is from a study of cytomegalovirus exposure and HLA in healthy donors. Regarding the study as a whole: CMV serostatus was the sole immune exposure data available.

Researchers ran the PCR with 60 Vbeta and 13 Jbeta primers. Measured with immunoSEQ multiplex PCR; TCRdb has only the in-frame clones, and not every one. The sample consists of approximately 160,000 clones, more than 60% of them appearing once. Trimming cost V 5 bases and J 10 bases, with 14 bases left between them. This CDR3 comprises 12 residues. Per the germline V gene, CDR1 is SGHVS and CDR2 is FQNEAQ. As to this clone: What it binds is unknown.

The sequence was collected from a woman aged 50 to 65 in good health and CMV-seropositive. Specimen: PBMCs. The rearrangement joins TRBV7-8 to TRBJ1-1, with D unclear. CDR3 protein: CASSPRRGTAFF. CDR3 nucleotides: TGTGCCAGCAGCCCCCGGCGGGGAACAGCTTTCTTT.